This T cell receptor (beta chain) appears in the sequencing data of a study of STAT5B mutations in CD4+ large granular lymphocyte leukemia. The study, taken as a whole, reports: CD4-sorted patient repertoires seemed more clonal than healthy CD4+ repertoires. Without HLA matching, higher CD4+ than CD8+ T-LGLL clonality could reflect small sample size.

This table comes from immunoSEQ multiplex PCR, and its TCRdb copy is limited to in-frame clones, with some not included. The table lists 7,000 to 9,500 clones, about nine tenths of them singletons, with approximately 49% in the top ten. Either unselected PBMC or bead-purified CD4+, CD4+CD8+, CD57+ or CD56+ cells were sequenced. The V end was cut by 4 bases, the J end by 8 bases, with 19 bases between. Germline lookup yields CDR1 SGDLS and CDR2 YYNGEE. The CDR3 is made up of 15 amino acids. As concerns this clone: Its antigen is unidentified.

This clonotype originated in a woman in her seventies with CD4+ T-cell large granular lymphocyte leukemia. The chain recombines TRBV9 with TRBJ2-1; the D gene is possibly TRBD2 (5 bases). The sample was PBMCs. CDR3 sequence: CASSQTSNSIDEQFF. DNA for the CDR3: TGTGCCAGCAGCCAAACTAGTAACTCGATTGATGAGCAGTTCTTC.